These T cell receptor beta chains were read from a single sample in a study of T cells in Graves' hyperthyroidism and ophthalmopathy. TCRdb fed the multiplex PCR reads into MiXCR, producing one record per CDR3 protein. The sample carries over 250,000 distinct CDR3 sequences, around 25% recorded once. Sample: blood. These receptor sequences come from a man aged 35 to 55 with Graves' hyperthyroidism that later progressed to Graves' ophthalmopathy. Both conserved end residues are part of each CDR3. The D gene is left open where the match is weak. The size field is filled for only some rows; it gives once, few, many or a size class.

CDR3: CSARGQQGLAYGYTF
DNA: TGCAGTGCTAGAGGTCAACAGGGTCTCGCCTATGGCTACACCTTC
D: .
size: once
V: TRBV20-1
J: TRBJ1-2

CDR3: CASSRHRTGSGNTIYF
DNA: TGTGCCAGCAGTCGGCATAGGACAGGCTCTGGAAACACCATATATTTT
D: TRBD1
size: many
V: TRBV6-5
J: TRBJ1-3

CDR3: CASSLGGRLGTEAFF
DNA: TGTGCCAGCAGCTTGGGAGGCAGGCTAGGGACTGAAGCTTTCTTT
D: .
size: once
V: TRBV5-8
J: TRBJ1-1

CDR3: CVSSPGGAGTGELFF
DNA: TGCGTCAGCAGCCCAGGGGGCGCGGGCACCGGGGAGCTGTTTTTT
D: TRBD1
size: .
V: TRBV5-1
J: TRBJ2-2

CDR3: CSARVPVTYEQYF
DNA: TGCAGTGCTAGAGTCCCCGTGACCTACGAGCAGTACTTC
D: .
size: .
V: TRBV20-1
J: TRBJ2-7

CDR3: CASSSVLAGPNHEQYF
DNA: TGCGCCAGCAGCTCGGTACTAGCGGGACCGAACCACGAGCAGTACTTC
D: TRBD2
size: many
V: TRBV5-1
J: TRBJ2-7

CDR3: CASSSSPGVEGTEAFF
DNA: TGTGCCAGCAGTTCATCCCCGGGGGTGGAGGGGACTGAAGCTTTCTTT
D: .
size: .
V: TRBV6-5
J: TRBJ1-1

CDR3: CAAGGVSGANVLTF
DNA: TGTGCCGCAGGAGGGGTCTCTGGGGCCAACGTCCTGACTTTC
D: .
size: many
V: TRBV24-1
J: TRBJ2-6

CDR3: CASSRPTGTGLGEQYF
DNA: TGTGCCAGCAGTCGACCCACCGGGACAGGGTTAGGGGAGCAGTACTTC
D: TRBD1
size: many
V: TRBV6-1
J: TRBJ2-7

CDR3: CASSPQGQRYTF
DNA: TGTGCCAGCAGTCCCCAAGGACAGCGCTACACCTTC
D: .
size: .
V: TRBV6-2/TRBV6-3
J: TRBJ1-2

CDR3: CASSENGGYTF
DNA: TGTGCCAGCAGTGAGAACGGGGGCTACACCTTC
D: .
size: many
V: TRBV2
J: TRBJ1-2

CDR3: CAITGEDRGNTEAFF
DNA: TGTGCCATCACAGGGGAGGACAGGGGGAACACTGAAGCTTTCTTT
D: TRBD1
size: many
V: TRBV10-3
J: TRBJ1-1

CDR3: CASSWRATYEQYF
DNA: TGTGCCAGCAGTTGGAGAGCGACCTACGAGCAGTACTTC
D: .
size: many
V: TRBV6-5
J: TRBJ2-7

CDR3: CASRDRRAVITDTQYF
DNA: TGTGCCAGCAGAGACAGACGAGCGGTTATCACAGATACGCAGTATTTT
D: .
size: many
V: TRBV28
J: TRBJ2-3

CDR3: CASSLVGTDYEQYF
DNA: TGCGCCAGCAGCTTGGTTGGGACGGACTACGAGCAGTACTTC
D: .
size: .
V: TRBV5-1
J: TRBJ2-7

CDR3: CSVEWGTETQYF
DNA: TGCAGCGTTGAGTGGGGCACAGAGACTCAGTACTTC
D: .
size: many
V: TRBV29-1
J: TRBJ2-5

CDR3: CSARDPGTEAFF
DNA: TGCAGTGCTAGAGACCCGGGTACTGAAGCTTTCTTT
D: .
size: many
V: TRBV20-1
J: TRBJ1-1

CDR3: CASSLHRYSNQPQHF
DNA: TGTGCCAGCAGTTTACACAGATATAGCAATCAGCCCCAGCATTTT
D: .
size: .
V: TRBV28
J: TRBJ1-5

CDR3: CASSLGQGGRYEQFF
DNA: TGTGCCAGCTCTCTTGGGCAGGGAGGGCGGTATGAGCAGTTCTTC
D: TRBD2
size: many
V: TRBV9
J: TRBJ2-1

CDR3: CATRQGETQYF
DNA: TGTGCCACCCGACAGGGGGAGACCCAGTACTTC
D: TRBD1
size: .
V: TRBV10-3
J: TRBJ2-5

CDR3: CASSFWTRRTEAFF
DNA: TGTGCCAGCAGTTTTTGGACGAGAAGGACTGAAGCTTTCTTT
D: .
size: many
V: TRBV12-3/TRBV12-4
J: TRBJ1-1

CDR3: CASAAGDRPLEQYF
DNA: TGTGCCAGCGCGGCCGGGGACAGGCCCCTCGAGCAGTACTTC
D: TRBD1
size: many
V: TRBV27
J: TRBJ2-7

CDR3: CASSLEGLTEAFF
DNA: TGCGCCAGCAGCTTGGAAGGCTTGACTGAAGCTTTCTTT
D: .
size: many
V: TRBV5-1
J: TRBJ1-1

CDR3: CASSEAAGRGIHEQYF
DNA: TGTGCCAGCAGTGAAGCGGCCGGCAGGGGAATTCACGAGCAGTACTTC
D: .
size: many
V: TRBV2
J: TRBJ2-7

CDR3: CAISEWADYEQYF
DNA: TGTGCCATCAGTGAGTGGGCAGACTACGAGCAGTACTTC
D: .
size: many
V: TRBV10-3
J: TRBJ2-7

CDR3: CASSYYRGYYEQYF
DNA: TGTGCCAGCAGTTACTATCGGGGATACTACGAGCAGTACTTC
D: .
size: many
V: TRBV6-5
J: TRBJ2-7

CDR3: CSGRGAYGYTF
DNA: TGCAGTGGTCGGGGGGCCTATGGCTACACCTTC
D: .
size: many
V: TRBV20-1
J: TRBJ1-2

CDR3: CASSYKQGSAYEQYF
DNA: TGTGCCAGCAGTTACAAACAGGGTAGCGCGTACGAGCAGTACTTC
D: .
size: .
V: TRBV6-5
J: TRBJ2-7

CDR3: CASSQRGTSGNSYEQYF
DNA: TGCGCCAGCAGCCAGCGCGGGACTAGCGGTAACTCCTACGAGCAGTACTTC
D: TRBD2
size: many
V: TRBV4-1
J: TRBJ2-7

CDR3: CSVEGQAIYGYTF
DNA: TGCAGCGTTGAAGGTCAGGCCATATATGGCTACACCTTC
D: .
size: many
V: TRBV29-1
J: TRBJ1-2

CDR3: CSARQTNQPQHF
DNA: TGCAGTGCTAGACAGACGAATCAGCCCCAGCATTTT
D: .
size: many
V: TRBV20-1
J: TRBJ1-5

CDR3: CASSADRAVGGYTF
DNA: TGCGCCAGCAGCGCGGACAGGGCGGTTGGAGGCTACACCTTC
D: TRBD1
size: .
V: TRBV5-1
J: TRBJ1-2

CDR3: CASSVSGAIGNTIYF
DNA: TGTGCCAGCAGCGTCTCAGGGGCAATTGGAAACACCATATATTTT
D: .
size: few
V: TRBV9
J: TRBJ1-3

CDR3: CASRQLREPYEQYF
DNA: TGTGCCAGCAGGCAACTCAGGGAACCCTACGAGCAGTACTTC
D: .
size: many
V: TRBV11-2
J: TRBJ2-7

CDR3: CATSSPGLAGGPPETQYF
DNA: TGTGCCACCAGCAGCCCGGGACTAGCGGGAGGGCCGCCAGAGACCCAGTACTTC
D: TRBD2
size: .
V: TRBV15
J: TRBJ2-5

CDR3: CAWSDGGSGYGYTF
DNA: TGTGCCTGGAGTGATGGAGGGTCAGGCTATGGCTACACCTTC
D: .
size: many
V: TRBV30
J: TRBJ1-2

CDR3: CASSLAMNTQYF
DNA: TGTGCCAGCAGTCTAGCAATGAATACGCAGTATTTT
D: .
size: many
V: TRBV12-3/TRBV12-4
J: TRBJ2-3

CDR3: CASSYRLPTVNSAYEQYF
DNA: TGTGCCAGCAGTTACCGATTACCGACCGTGAATTCTGCCTACGAGCAGTACTTC
D: .
size: .
V: TRBV6-2/TRBV6-3
J: TRBJ2-7

CDR3: CASSLVQGAHSEAFF
DNA: TGTGCCAGCAGCTTAGTACAGGGGGCGCATTCTGAAGCTTTCTTT
D: TRBD1
size: many
V: TRBV7-3
J: TRBJ1-1

CDR3: CSASLAGGETQYF
DNA: TGCAGTGCTAGCCTAGCGGGAGGGGAGACCCAGTACTTC
D: TRBD2
size: few
V: TRBV20-1
J: TRBJ2-5

CDR3: CASSFNRGAETEAFF
DNA: TGTGCCAGCAGTTTTAACAGGGGAGCTGAGACTGAAGCTTTCTTT
D: TRBD1
size: once
V: TRBV28
J: TRBJ1-1

CDR3: CASSQATVSGDTQYF
DNA: TGTGCCAGCAGCCAAGCAACCGTTTCGGGGGATACGCAGTATTTT
D: .
size: .
V: TRBV4-2
J: TRBJ2-3

CDR3: CASSRTPRGQNEQYF
DNA: TGTGCCAGCAGCCGAACCCCCCGGGGGCAGAACGAGCAGTACTTC
D: .
size: many
V: TRBV7-9
J: TRBJ2-7

CDR3: CASSFPGGTGSNTEAFF
DNA: TGTGCCAGCAGTTTTCCCGGCGGGACAGGATCGAACACTGAAGCTTTCTTT
D: TRBD1
size: .
V: TRBV12-3/TRBV12-4
J: TRBJ1-1

CDR3: CASSYSRGTAYEQYF
DNA: TGTGCCAGCAGTTACTCAAGGGGCACTGCCTACGAGCAGTACTTC
D: .
size: .
V: TRBV6-5
J: TRBJ2-7

CDR3: CATSAENYGYTF
DNA: TGTGCCACCAGTGCCGAAAACTATGGCTACACCTTC
D: .
size: many
V: TRBV24-1
J: TRBJ1-2